What follows describes a single T cell receptor beta chain. The sample originates from a study of PD-L1 blockade in urothelial cancer. On the study more broadly: Males with bladder-origin urothelial cancer constituted about 90% of the 29 patients. Analysis of the blood was performed 3 weeks (second dose) and 6 weeks after treatment start.

Some clones are missing from TCRdb's copy, which holds only in-frame ones; the method was immunoSEQ multiplex PCR. The sample carries roughly 27,000 clones, approximately 87% recorded once. From germline, CDR1 is MNHNY and CDR2 SVGAGI (reference sequence). CDR3 length: 14 amino acids. V dropped 1 base and J dropped 4; count of bases not matched to a gene: 1. The chain recombines TRBV6-6 with TRBJ2-1; 7 bases line up with TRBD2. The sample here was PBMCs, taken around atezolizumab (anti-PD-L1) treatment. The TCR comes from a man in his fifties or sixties with urothelial cancer. The CDR3 loop reads CASSYFGGYNEQFF. DNA for the CDR3: TGTGCCAGCAGTTACTTCGGGGGGTACAATGAGCAGTTCTTC.